These 3 T cell receptor beta chains share one sample of origin, sequenced in a study of T cells in localized non-small cell lung cancer. Profiled with immunoSEQ multiplex PCR; TCRdb holds only in-frame clones, not every one. This table has tens of thousands of clones, about 80% appearing once. Sequenced here: peripheral blood, sampled before any cancer treatment. The receptors originated from a man aged 40-75 years with stage I squamous cell lung carcinoma.

This clone has just a few counts. The CDR3 region has the DNA TGTGCCAGCGCAAGGGACAGGGGCAACAATGAGCAGTTCTTC. It specifies CASARDRGNNEQFF. The chain uses TRBV6-4 and TRBJ2-1; 10 positions match TRBD1. The CDR3 loop spans 14 amino acids. Germline V gene lookup returns CDR1 MRHNA and CDR2 SNTAGT. V was clipped by 8 bases and J by 5 bases; unmatched bases: 6.

This sequence joins TRBV14 and TRBJ2-7; the D is unclear. Trimming stripped 5 bases from V and 6 bases from J, with 17 bases between. The germline V gene has CDR1 SGHDN and CDR2 FVKESK. The CDR3 loop spans 14 amino acids. This CDR3 is CASSYRRPIGEQYF. The CDR3, as DNA: TGTGCCAGCAGCTATAGAAGACCGATAGGCGAGCAGTACTTC.

This chain uses TRBV7-6 with TRBJ2-3, with 12 bases lining up with TRBD2. The CDR3 covers 16 residues. CDR1 and CDR2 from the germline V gene are SGHVS and FNYEAQ. V shed 5 bases, J shed 1 base, and the junction held 4 bases outside the gene matches. The CDR3 coding sequence is TGTGCCAGCAGCCCGGGACTAGCGGGCCGCACAGATACGCAGTATTTT. Encoded protein: CASSPGLAGRTDTQYF.